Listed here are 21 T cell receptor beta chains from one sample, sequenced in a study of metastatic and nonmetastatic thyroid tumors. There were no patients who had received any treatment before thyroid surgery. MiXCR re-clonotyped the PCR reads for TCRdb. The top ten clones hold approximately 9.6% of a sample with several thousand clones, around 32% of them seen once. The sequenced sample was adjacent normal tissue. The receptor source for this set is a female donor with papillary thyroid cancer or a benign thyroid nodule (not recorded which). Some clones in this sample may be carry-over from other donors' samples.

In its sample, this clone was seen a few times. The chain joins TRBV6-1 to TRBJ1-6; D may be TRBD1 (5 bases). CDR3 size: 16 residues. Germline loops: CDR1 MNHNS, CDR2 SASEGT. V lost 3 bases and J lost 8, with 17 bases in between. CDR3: CASSEVARDGYSPLHF. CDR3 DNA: TGTGCCAGCAGTGAGGTAGCCCGGGACGGATATTCACCCCTCCACTTT.

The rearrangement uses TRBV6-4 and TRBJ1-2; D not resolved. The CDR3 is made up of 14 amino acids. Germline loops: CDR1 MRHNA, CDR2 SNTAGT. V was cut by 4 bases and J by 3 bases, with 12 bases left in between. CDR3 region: CASSGAYGYYGYTF. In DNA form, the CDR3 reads TGTGCCAGCAGTGGAGCATACGGCTACTATGGCTACACCTTC.

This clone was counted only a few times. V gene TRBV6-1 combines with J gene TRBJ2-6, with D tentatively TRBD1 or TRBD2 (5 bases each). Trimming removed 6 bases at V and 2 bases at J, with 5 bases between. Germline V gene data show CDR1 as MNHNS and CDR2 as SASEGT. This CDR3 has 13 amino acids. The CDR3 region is CASRGAGANVLTF. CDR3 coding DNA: TGTGCCAGCAGGGGGGCTGGGGCCAACGTCCTGACTTTC.

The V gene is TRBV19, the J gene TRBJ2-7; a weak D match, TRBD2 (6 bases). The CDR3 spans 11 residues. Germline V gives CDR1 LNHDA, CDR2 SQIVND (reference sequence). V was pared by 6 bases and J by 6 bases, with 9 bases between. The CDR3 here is CASRAGPEQYF. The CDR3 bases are TGTGCCAGTAGGGCGGGGCCCGAGCAGTACTTC.

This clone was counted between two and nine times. CDR3 nucleotide sequence: TGTGCCAGCAGGGACCTTCATGGAGTTCACTATGGCTACACCTTC. Translation gives CASRDLHGVHYGYTF. The V and J genes are TRBV27 and TRBJ1-2; D unresolved. Trimming took off 6 bases at V and 3 bases at J, with 17 bases between the two ends. The germline V gene encodes CDR1 MNHEY and CDR2 SMNVEV (reference sequence). CDR3 length: 15 residues.

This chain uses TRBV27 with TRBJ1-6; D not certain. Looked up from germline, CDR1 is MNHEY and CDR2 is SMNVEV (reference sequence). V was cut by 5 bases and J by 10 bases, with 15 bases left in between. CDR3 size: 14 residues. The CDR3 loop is CASSSSVGKSPLHF. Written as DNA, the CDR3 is TGTGCCAGCAGTAGCAGCGTGGGAAAGTCACCCCTCCACTTT.

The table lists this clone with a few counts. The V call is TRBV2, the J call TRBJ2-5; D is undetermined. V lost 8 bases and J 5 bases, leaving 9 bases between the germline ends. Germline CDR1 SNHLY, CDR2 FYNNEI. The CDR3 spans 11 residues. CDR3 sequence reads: CASLVSETQYF. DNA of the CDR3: TGTGCCAGCTTGGTTTCGGAGACCCAGTACTTC.

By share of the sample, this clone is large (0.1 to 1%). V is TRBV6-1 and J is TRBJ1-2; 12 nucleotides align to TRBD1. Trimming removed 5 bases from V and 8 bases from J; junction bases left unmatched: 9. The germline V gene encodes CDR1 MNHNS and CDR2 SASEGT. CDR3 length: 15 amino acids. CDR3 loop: CASSLQGQGAGGYTF. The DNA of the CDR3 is TGTGCCAGCAGTCTTCAGGGACAGGGGGCGGGAGGCTACACCTTC.

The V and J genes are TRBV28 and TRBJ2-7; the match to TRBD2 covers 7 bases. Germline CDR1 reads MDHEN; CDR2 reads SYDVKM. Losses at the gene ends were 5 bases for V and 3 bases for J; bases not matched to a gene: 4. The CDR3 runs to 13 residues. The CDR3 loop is CASSPSGGYEQYF. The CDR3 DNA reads TGTGCCAGCAGTCCCTCGGGGGGCTACGAGCAGTACTTC.

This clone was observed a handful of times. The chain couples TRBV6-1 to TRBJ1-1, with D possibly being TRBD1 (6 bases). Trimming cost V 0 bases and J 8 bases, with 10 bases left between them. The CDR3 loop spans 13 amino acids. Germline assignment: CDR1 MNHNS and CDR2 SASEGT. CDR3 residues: CASSEAGGLEAFF. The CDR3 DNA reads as TGTGCCAGCAGTGAAGCGGGGGGCCTGGAAGCTTTCTTT.

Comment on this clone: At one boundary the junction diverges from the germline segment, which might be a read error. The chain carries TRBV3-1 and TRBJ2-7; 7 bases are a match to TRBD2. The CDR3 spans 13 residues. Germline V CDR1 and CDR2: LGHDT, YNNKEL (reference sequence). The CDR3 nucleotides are TGTGCCAGCAGCCAGACTGGGGACTACGAGCAGTATTTC. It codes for CASSQTGDYEQYF.

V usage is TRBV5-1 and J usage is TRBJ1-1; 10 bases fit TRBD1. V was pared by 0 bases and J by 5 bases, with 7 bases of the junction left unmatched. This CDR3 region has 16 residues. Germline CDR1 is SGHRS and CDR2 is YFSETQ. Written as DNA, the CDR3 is TGCGCCAGCAGCTTGGCGGTTAGGGACAGGGGAACTGAAGCTTTCTTT. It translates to CASSLAVRDRGTEAFF.

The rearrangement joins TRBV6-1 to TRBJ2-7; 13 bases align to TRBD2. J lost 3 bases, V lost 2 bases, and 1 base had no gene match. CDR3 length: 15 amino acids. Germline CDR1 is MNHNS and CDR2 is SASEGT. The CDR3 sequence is CASSERLAGGYEQYF. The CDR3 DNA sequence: TGTGCCAGCAGTGAAAGACTAGCGGGAGGCTACGAGCAGTACTTC.

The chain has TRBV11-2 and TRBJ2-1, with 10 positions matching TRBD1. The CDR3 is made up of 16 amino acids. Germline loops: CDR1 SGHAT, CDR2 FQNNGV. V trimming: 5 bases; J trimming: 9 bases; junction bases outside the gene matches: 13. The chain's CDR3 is CASSLGGQGSTGEQFF. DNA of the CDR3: TGTGCCAGCAGCCTTGGGGGACAGGGGAGTACAGGTGAGCAGTTCTTC. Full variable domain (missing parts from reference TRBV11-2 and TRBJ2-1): EAGVAQSPRYKIIEKRQSVAFWCNPISGHATLYWYQQILGQGPKLLIQFQNNGVVDDSQLPKDRFSAERLKGVDSTLKIQPAKLEDSAVYLCASSLGGQGSTGEQFFGPGTRLTVL.

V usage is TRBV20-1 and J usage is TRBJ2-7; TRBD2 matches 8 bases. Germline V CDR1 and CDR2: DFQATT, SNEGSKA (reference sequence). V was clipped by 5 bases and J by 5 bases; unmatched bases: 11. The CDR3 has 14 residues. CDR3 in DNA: TGCAGTGCTTCGAAAGCGGGAGACAAGGACGAGCAGTACTTC. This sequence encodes CSASKAGDKDEQYF.

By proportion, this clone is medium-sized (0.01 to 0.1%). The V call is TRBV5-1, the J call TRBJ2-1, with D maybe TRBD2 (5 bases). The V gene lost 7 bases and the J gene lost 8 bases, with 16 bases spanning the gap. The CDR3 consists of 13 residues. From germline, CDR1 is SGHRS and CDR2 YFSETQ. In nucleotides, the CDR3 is TGCGCCAGCCGAGCGGACCCTGGTTATGAGCAGTTCTTC. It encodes CASRADPGYEQFF.

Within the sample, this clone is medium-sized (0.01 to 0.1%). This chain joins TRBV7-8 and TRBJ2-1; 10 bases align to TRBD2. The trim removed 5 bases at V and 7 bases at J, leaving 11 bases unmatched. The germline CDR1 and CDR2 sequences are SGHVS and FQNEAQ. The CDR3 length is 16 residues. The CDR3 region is CASSDPSGSPQNEQFF. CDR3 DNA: TGTGCCAGCAGCGACCCTAGCGGGAGTCCCCAGAATGAGCAGTTCTTC.

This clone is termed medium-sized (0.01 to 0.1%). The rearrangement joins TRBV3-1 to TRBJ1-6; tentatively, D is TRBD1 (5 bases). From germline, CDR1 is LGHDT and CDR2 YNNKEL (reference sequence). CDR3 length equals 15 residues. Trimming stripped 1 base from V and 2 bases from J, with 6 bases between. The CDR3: CASSQGQPYNSPLHF. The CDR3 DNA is TGTGCCAGCAGCCAAGGACAGCCCTATAATTCACCCCTCCACTTT.

CDR3 amino acids: CASSPGTEVNTEAFF. As DNA, the CDR3 is TGTGCCAGCAGTCCCGGGACAGAAGTAAACACTGAAGCTTTCTTT. The genes are TRBV27 and TRBJ1-1, with 7 nucleotides matching TRBD1. The CDR3 loop spans 15 amino acids. V was pared by 5 bases and J by 2 bases, with 8 bases of the junction left unmatched. Germline V gene lookup returns CDR1 MNHEY and CDR2 SMNVEV (reference sequence).

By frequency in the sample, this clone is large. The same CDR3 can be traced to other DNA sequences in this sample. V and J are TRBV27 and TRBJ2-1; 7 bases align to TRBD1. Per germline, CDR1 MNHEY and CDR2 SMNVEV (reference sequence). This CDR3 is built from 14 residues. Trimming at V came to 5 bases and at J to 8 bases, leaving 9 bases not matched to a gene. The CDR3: CASSRTGGNYEQFF. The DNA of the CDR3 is TGTGCCAGCAGTCGGACAGGTGGGAATTATGAGCAGTTCTTC.

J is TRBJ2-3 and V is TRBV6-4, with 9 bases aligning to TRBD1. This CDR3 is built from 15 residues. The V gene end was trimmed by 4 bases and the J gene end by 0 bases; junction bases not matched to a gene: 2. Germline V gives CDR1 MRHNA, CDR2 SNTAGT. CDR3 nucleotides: TGTGCCAGCAGTGCCGGGACAGGGAGCACAGATACGCAGTATTTT. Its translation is CASSAGTGSTDTQYF.